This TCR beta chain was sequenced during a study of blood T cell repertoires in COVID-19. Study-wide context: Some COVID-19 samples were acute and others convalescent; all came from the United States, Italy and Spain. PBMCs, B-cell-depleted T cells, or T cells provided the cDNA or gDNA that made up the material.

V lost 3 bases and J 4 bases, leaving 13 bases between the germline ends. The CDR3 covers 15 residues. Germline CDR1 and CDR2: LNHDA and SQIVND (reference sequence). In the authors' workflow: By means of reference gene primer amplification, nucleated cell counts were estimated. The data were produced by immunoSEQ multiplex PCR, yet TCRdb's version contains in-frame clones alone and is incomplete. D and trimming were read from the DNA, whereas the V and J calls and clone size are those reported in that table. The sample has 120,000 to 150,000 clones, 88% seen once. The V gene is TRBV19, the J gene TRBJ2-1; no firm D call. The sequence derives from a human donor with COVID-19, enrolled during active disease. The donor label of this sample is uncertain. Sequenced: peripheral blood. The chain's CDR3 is CASSIWQVPYNEQFF. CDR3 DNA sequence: TGTGCCAGTAGTATTTGGCAGGTCCCTTACAATGAGCAGTTCTTC.